A single sample is the source of the 5 T cell receptor beta chains below, sequenced in a study of blood T cell repertoires in COVID-19. Using immunoSEQ multiplex PCR, the repertoire was profiled, and TCRdb retains in-frame clones only, with some absent. The table has roughly 200,000 clones, roughly 90% seen once. Sequencing was performed on peripheral blood. Source of these receptors: a man between 18 and 29 years old with active or convalescent COVID-19.

The gene calls are TRBV25-1 and TRBJ2-2; 7 nucleotides line up with TRBD1. The CDR3 consists of 15 residues. J lost 2 bases, V lost 7 bases, and 7 bases had no gene match. Germline-derived CDR1 and CDR2 are MGHDK and SYGVNS. The CDR3 loop is CASNSGTANTGELFF. The CDR3 nucleotides are TGTGCCAGCAACTCCGGGACAGCTAACACCGGGGAGCTGTTTTTT.

The chain has TRBV7-9 and TRBJ1-1; TRBD1 is a possible D gene (5 bases). The CDR3 is made up of 15 amino acids. Trimming stripped 5 bases from V and 1 base from J, with 14 bases between. CDR1 is SEHNR, CDR2 FQNEAQ, per germline (reference sequence). The CDR3 loop is CASSHETEKNTEAFF. CDR3 bases: TGTGCCAGCAGCCACGAGACAGAGAAGAACACTGAAGCTTTCTTT.

The chain employs TRBV6-5 and TRBJ1-1; 7 bases fit TRBD1. CDR1 and CDR2 from the germline V gene are MNHEY and SVGAGI. The CDR3 consists of 14 residues. Trimming removed 4 bases from V and 5 bases from J; junction bases left unmatched: 7. The CDR3 sequence is CASSSATGKTEAFF. Here the CDR3 DNA reads TGTGCCAGCAGTTCGGCGACAGGGAAAACTGAAGCTTTCTTT.

V and J are TRBV3-1 (or the pseudogene TRBV3-2) and TRBJ2-7; 10 nucleotides align to TRBD1. The CDR3 runs to 14 residues. V dropped 3 bases and J dropped 4; count of bases not matched to a gene: 3. The germline V gene has CDR1 LGHDT and CDR2 YNNKEL (reference sequence). CDR3 bases: TGTGCCAGCAGCCACCCGGGACAGGGGTACGAGCAGTACTTC. The encoded protein is CASSHPGQGYEQYF.

This sequence joins TRBV11-3 and TRBJ2-1, with 9 nucleotides matching TRBD1. The CDR3 totals 16 residues. The V and J ends lost 5 bases and 3 bases, in that order; junction bases with no gene match: 8. Germline-derived CDR1 and CDR2 are SGHNT and YENEEA. The CDR3 bases are TGTGCCAGCAGCAGCAGGGACAGGGAAAACTACAATGAGCAGTTCTTC. Encoded protein: CASSSRDRENYNEQFF.